The 6 T cell receptor beta chains presented below share a single source sample, sequenced in a study of cytomegalovirus exposure and HLA in healthy donors. Vbeta (60) and Jbeta (13) primers were used in the PCR. Method: immunoSEQ multiplex PCR; TCRdb's copy keeps in-frame clones and lacks some. The table records some 140,000 clones, around 73% of them present only once. The material sequenced was PBMCs. The receptors stem from a woman in her forties in good health and CMV-seronegative.

The V call is TRBV18, the J call TRBJ1-6; 7 positions match TRBD1. This CDR3 comprises 16 residues. J gave up 9 bases and V 3 bases, and 11 bases lay outside the gene matches. CDR1 is KGHSH and CDR2 is LQKENI in the germline V gene. In DNA form, the CDR3 reads TGTGCCAGCTCACCCTCGGGACAGCGCCAGGGTTCACCCCTCCACTTT. Amino acid sequence: CASSPSGQRQGSPLHF.

The V and J genes are TRBV28 and TRBJ2-7; D may be TRBD2 (5 bases). The CDR3 is made up of 13 amino acids. Germline V gives CDR1 MDHEN, CDR2 SYDVKM. CDR3 DNA sequence: TGTGCCAGCAGTTTGTCGGGGTCCTCCGAGCAGTACGTC. Translating it yields CASSLSGSSEQYV.

The chain is built from TRBV15 and TRBJ2-5; D may be TRBD1 (6 bases). Germline V CDR1 and CDR2: LNHNV, YYDKDF (reference sequence). The germline V and J ends were trimmed by 0 bases and 4 bases, with 15 bases remaining between them. This CDR3 region has 16 residues. The CDR3: CATSRDNPGAGETQYF. DNA for the CDR3: TGTGCCACCAGCAGAGATAATCCAGGGGCAGGAGAGACCCAGTACTTC.

The rearrangement uses TRBV6-1 and TRBJ2-7; 7 bases map to TRBD1. Germline loops: CDR1 MNHNS, CDR2 SASEGT. This CDR3 is built from 12 residues. Unmatched junction bases numbered 2, after V lost 7 bases and J lost 2 bases. This CDR3 reads CASNDRAYEQYF. In DNA form, the CDR3 reads TGTGCCAGCAATGACAGGGCCTACGAGCAGTACTTC.

This chain links TRBV27 with TRBJ2-2, with 10 bases aligning to TRBD1. With V trimmed by 5 bases and J by 6 bases, 6 bases remained unmatched. The germline V gene has CDR1 MNHEY and CDR2 SMNVEV (reference sequence). The CDR3 length is 15 residues. CDR3 sequence: CASSNPGQGSGELFF. In DNA, the CDR3 is TGTGCCAGCAGTAATCCGGGACAGGGGTCCGGGGAGCTGTTTTTT.

V is TRBV4-1 and J is TRBJ2-5; no reliable D call. The CDR3 length is 12 residues. V gave up 0 bases and J gave up 5 bases, with 4 bases separating them. In germline, CDR1 is MGHRA, CDR2 YSYEKL. The CDR3 loop is CASSQDLETQYF. CDR3 bases: TGCGCCAGCAGCCAAGATCTCGAGACCCAGTACTTC.